A selection of T cell receptor beta chains follows, all from one sample in a study of read filtering for tumor transcriptome and immune sequencing. TCRdb redid the calling of the reads with MiXCR, one entry per CDR3 protein. This sample carries some 24,000 distinct CDR3 sequences, about 20% of them seen once, and the ten largest clones take 47%. The sequenced sample was a population of CD138-negative cells sorted from bone marrow. Receptor source: a donor aged 40 or over with multiple myeloma. Each CDR3 is given with its conserved first and last residue. Fields, in order: CDR3 length, D gene, J gene, V gene, clone size, CDR3 DNA, CDR3 protein. The D gene is left open where the match is weak. Expanded clones get a size class; other rows say once, few or many, or leave the size out.

>12|NA|TRBJ1-4|TRBV11-3|NA
TGTGCCAGCAGCCCCGAAGCGGAAAAACTGTTTTTT
CASSPEAEKLFF
>16|TRBD2|TRBJ2-5|TRBV5-1|many
TGCGCCAGCAGCTCAGGACTAGCGGGACTCCAAGAGACCCAGTACTTC
CASSSGLAGLQETQYF
>12|TRBD1|TRBJ2-1|TRBV6-5|many
TGTGCCAGCAGTTACCGGACAGGAGAGCAGTTCTTC
CASSYRTGEQFF
>14|TRBD1|TRBJ1-1|TRBV3-1|NA
TGTGCCAGCAGCCAGACAGGGGGCAGGACTGAAGCTTTCTTT
CASSQTGGRTEAFF
>13|NA|TRBJ1-2|TRBV10-3|many
TGTGCCATCAGAGGACAGTTTTGGCGGGGCTACACCTTC
CAIRGQFWRGYTF
>12|NA|TRBJ2-1|TRBV7-2|many
TGTGCCAGCAGCTTAAAGGGGAATGAGCAGTTCTTC
CASSLKGNEQFF
>15|TRBD2|TRBJ2-2|TRBV2|many
TGTGCCAGCAGCGGACTAGCGACGAACACCGGGGAGCTGTTTTTT
CASSGLATNTGELFF
>12|NA|TRBJ1-1|TRBV29-1|many
TGCAGCGTTGAAGCAGGTGGGAGTGAAGCTTTCTTT
CSVEAGGSEAFF
>14|NA|TRBJ2-5|TRBV5-4|NA
TGTGCCAGCAGCTTGGCGGCGCACCAAGAGACCCAGTACTTC
CASSLAAHQETQYF
>12|NA|TRBJ1-1|TRBV7-9|many
TGTGCCAGCAGGGGAACAATCCCTGAAGCTTTCTTT
CASRGTIPEAFF
>15|TRBD2|TRBJ2-5|TRBV7-3|NA
TGTGCCAGCACCCGAAGCGGGGGGGCCGGGGAGACCCAGTACTTC
CASTRSGGAGETQYF
>14|TRBD1|TRBJ1-2|TRBV7-8|NA
TGTGCCAGCAGCCGCGACAGGGCTAACTATGGCTACACCTTC
CASSRDRANYGYTF
>15|NA|TRBJ1-2|TRBV4-1|many
TGCGCCAGCAGCCAAGATTATCGCCAGAACTATGGCTACACCTTC
CASSQDYRQNYGYTF
>14|NA|TRBJ2-2|TRBV3-1|many
TGTGCCAGCAGCCAAGGCCAGGGGCCCGGGGAGCTGTTTTTT
CASSQGQGPGELFF
>15|TRBD1|TRBJ2-1|TRBV9|few
TGTGCCAGCAGCGTAGTAGGGGGCGGGTTAAATGAGCAGTTCTTC
CASSVVGGGLNEQFF
>16|NA|TRBJ2-1|TRBV28|few
TGTGCCAGCAGCTCCGGGGGCGGGGAAAAGAAAGATGAGCAGTTCTTC
CASSSGGGEKKDEQFF
>15|NA|TRBJ1-1|TRBV5-6|many
TGTGCCAGCAGCTTGTGGAATCCCCGGGCCACTGAAGCTTTCTTT
CASSLWNPRATEAFF
>15|NA|TRBJ2-4|TRBV5-4|many
TGTGCCAGCAGCTTGGCCGGGGTAGCCAAAAACATTCAGTACTTC
CASSLAGVAKNIQYF
>13|NA|TRBJ2-1|TRBV19|many
TGTGCCAGTAGTATCGGGCCGGGTAATGAGCAGTTCTTC
CASSIGPGNEQFF
>14|TRBD1|TRBJ1-5|TRBV12-3/TRBV12-4|many
TGTGCCAGCAGGGAAAACAGGGGGGGTCAGCCCCAGCATTTT
CASRENRGGQPQHF
>16|TRBD1|TRBJ2-5|TRBV6-5|many
TGTGCCAGCAGTTATCACCGAAGGGGGCTGCAAGAGACCCAGTACTTC
CASSYHRRGLQETQYF
>15|NA|TRBJ2-3|TRBV7-2|many
TGTGCCAGCAGCCGACGAGAGGGACGCCTAGATACGCAGTATTTT
CASSRREGRLDTQYF
>16|NA|TRBJ1-4|TRBV7-9|many
TGTGCCAGCAGCTGGGCAGGGGCGCAGGGTAATGAAAAACTGTTTTTT
CASSWAGAQGNEKLFF
>14|NA|TRBJ1-2|TRBV12-3/TRBV12-4|NA
TGTGCCAGCAGTTATGGCCGCACTACCTATGGCTACACCTTC
CASSYGRTTYGYTF
>16|TRBD1|TRBJ2-1|TRBV6-6|medium-sized
TGTGCCAGCAGTTACCTCGGACAGGGGGCCGAAAATGAGCAGTTCTTC
CASSYLGQGAENEQFF
>18|TRBD2|TRBJ2-2|TRBV20-1|many
TGCAGTGCTAGAGATCGACTAGCGGGGGGCACGAACACCGGGGAGCTGTTTTTT
CSARDRLAGGTNTGELFF
>15|TRBD2|TRBJ2-1|TRBV29-1|many
TGCAGCGTTGCCCCGACTAGCGGGGGGTCGGGGATGCAGTTCTTC
CSVAPTSGGSGMQFF
>14|NA|TRBJ1-1|TRBV10-1|few
TGCGCCAGCAGGAGGGACCCCTCCTCGGCTGAAGCTTTCTTT
CASRRDPSSAEAFF
>13|NA|TRBJ2-5|TRBV5-1|NA
TGCGCCAGCAGCGCCGGATTAGAAGAGACCCAGTACTTC
CASSAGLEETQYF
>13|NA|TRBJ1-1|TRBV20-1|many
TGCAGTGCTAGTGTCAGGGCGAACACTGAAGCTTTCTTT
CSASVRANTEAFF
>16|TRBD2|TRBJ2-5|TRBV5-1|many
TGCGCCAGCAGCTTGGGGACTAGCGGGGGTAAAGAGACCCAGTACTTC
CASSLGTSGGKETQYF
>16|NA|TRBJ1-1|TRBV7-2|NA
TGTGCCAGCAGCTCATCCCGCGGGGCGCGGGACACTGAAGCTTTCTTT
CASSSSRGARDTEAFF
>15|TRBD2|TRBJ2-5|TRBV27|few
TGTGCCAGCAGTCTAAATAGCGGGTCGCAAGAGACCCAGTACTTC
CASSLNSGSQETQYF
>17|TRBD2|TRBJ2-1|TRBV18|many
TGTGCCAGCTCACCCCCCGCTAGCGGGGGGCCCTACAATGAGCAGTTCTTC
CASSPPASGGPYNEQFF
>13|TRBD2|TRBJ2-1|TRBV24-1|many
TGTGCCACCTCCGCCGGGGGGTCCCATGAGCAGTTCTTC
CATSAGGSHEQFF
>11|NA|TRBJ1-1|TRBV30|many
TGTGCCTGGGGCGACACCCCGGGGACTTTCTTT
CAWGDTPGTFF
>18|TRBD2|TRBJ2-3|TRBV7-3|NA
TGTGCCAGCAGCCCCAATAGCGGGGGGCTTTCTAGCACAGATACGCAGTATTTT
CASSPNSGGLSSTDTQYF
>14|TRBD1|TRBJ1-1|TRBV5-6|few
TGTGCCAGCAGCTTGGTTGACAGGGGCGCTGAAGCTTTCTTT
CASSLVDRGAEAFF
>13|NA|TRBJ2-5|TRBV7-6|NA
TGTGCCAGCAGCTATGGACGAGAAGAGACCCAGTACTTC
CASSYGREETQYF
>14|NA|TRBJ2-6|TRBV6-5|many
TGTGCCAGCAGCCTACTTTCTGGGGCCAACGTCCTGACTTTC
CASSLLSGANVLTF
>15|NA|TRBJ2-7|TRBV4-1|NA
TGCGCCAGCAGTCCACACTCAGGGGAGTCATACGAGCAGTACTTC
CASSPHSGESYEQYF
>17|TRBD2|TRBJ2-7|TRBV20-1|NA
TGCAGTACCCAAACCGGGACTAGCGGGGGGGCTGCCTACGAGCAGTACTTC
CSTQTGTSGGAAYEQYF
>13|NA|TRBJ2-7|TRBV5-1|many
TGCGCCAGCAGCTTGACCAGTCCCTACGAGCAGTACTTC
CASSLTSPYEQYF
>14|TRBD1|TRBJ1-1|TRBV5-1|many
TGCGCCAGCAGCTTGTCAGGGGGTGGCACTGAAGCTTTCTTT
CASSLSGGGTEAFF
>15|NA|TRBJ2-1|TRBV6-1|many
TGTGCCAGCAGCCCGGACGTAAGCTCCTACAATGAGCAGTTCTTC
CASSPDVSSYNEQFF
>13|NA|TRBJ2-7|TRBV27|many
TGTGCCAGCAGCTCTGACAGAGTCTACGAGCAGTACTTC
CASSSDRVYEQYF
>15|TRBD2|TRBJ2-5|TRBV6-6|many
TGTGCCAGCAGTTATGGCGGGGGGGCCGGGGAGACCCAGTACTTC
CASSYGGGAGETQYF
>14|NA|TRBJ2-5|TRBV20-1|NA
TGCAGTGCACCTCGTCGACCCGCGCAAGAGACCCAGTACTTC
CSAPRRPAQETQYF
>15|TRBD2|TRBJ2-5|TRBV7-8|many
TGTGCCAGCAGCTTAGGGACTAGCGGGGGAGAGACCCAGTACTTC
CASSLGTSGGETQYF
>14|NA|TRBJ1-1|TRBV11-2|many
TGTGCCAGCAGCTCGCTGTGGGCCGGGCCTGAAGCTTTCTTT
CASSSLWAGPEAFF
>15|NA|TRBJ2-5|TRBV6-5|many
TGTGCCAGCAGTTACTCGCGGGTTTTTTTAGAGACCCAGTACTTC
CASSYSRVFLETQYF
>14|NA|TRBJ1-2|TRBV5-5|NA
TGTGCCAGCAGCTTGGTAACAGGCTTTAATGGCTACACCTTC
CASSLVTGFNGYTF
>14|NA|TRBJ1-4|TRBV5-1|many
TGCGCCAGCAGCTTTTGGCACGGGGATGAAAAACTGTTTTTT
CASSFWHGDEKLFF